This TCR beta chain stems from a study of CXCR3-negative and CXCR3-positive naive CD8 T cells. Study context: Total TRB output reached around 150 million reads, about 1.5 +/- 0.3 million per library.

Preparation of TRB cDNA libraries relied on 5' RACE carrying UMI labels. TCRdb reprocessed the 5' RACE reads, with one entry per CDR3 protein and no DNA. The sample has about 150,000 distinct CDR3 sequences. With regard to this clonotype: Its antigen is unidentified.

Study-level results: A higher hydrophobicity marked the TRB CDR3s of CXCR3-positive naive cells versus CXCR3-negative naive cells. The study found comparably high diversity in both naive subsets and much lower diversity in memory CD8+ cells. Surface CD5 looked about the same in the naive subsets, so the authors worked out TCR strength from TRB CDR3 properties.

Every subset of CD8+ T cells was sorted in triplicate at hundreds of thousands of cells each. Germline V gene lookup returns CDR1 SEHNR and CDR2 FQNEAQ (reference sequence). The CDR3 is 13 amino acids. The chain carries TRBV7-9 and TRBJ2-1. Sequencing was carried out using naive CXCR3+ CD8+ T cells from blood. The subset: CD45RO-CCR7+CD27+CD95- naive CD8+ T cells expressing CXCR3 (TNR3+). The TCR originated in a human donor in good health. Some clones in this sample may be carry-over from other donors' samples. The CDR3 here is CASSLSGGGEQFF.